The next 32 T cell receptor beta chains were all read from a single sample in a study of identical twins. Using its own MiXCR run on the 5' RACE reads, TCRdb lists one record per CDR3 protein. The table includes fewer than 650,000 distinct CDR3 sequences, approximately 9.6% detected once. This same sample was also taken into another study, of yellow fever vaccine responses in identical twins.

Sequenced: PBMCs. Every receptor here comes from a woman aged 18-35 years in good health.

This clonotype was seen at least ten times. CDR3 DNA: TGTGCCAGCAGTTATTTACAGGGTATAGCTTTCTTT. Translating gives CASSYLQGIAFF. This chain uses TRBV6-5 with TRBJ1-1, with a weak D call TRBD1 (6 bases). V dropped 3 bases and J dropped 10 bases, with 12 bases sitting between them. CDR3 length: 12 residues. Germline loops: CDR1 MNHEY, CDR2 SVGAGI.

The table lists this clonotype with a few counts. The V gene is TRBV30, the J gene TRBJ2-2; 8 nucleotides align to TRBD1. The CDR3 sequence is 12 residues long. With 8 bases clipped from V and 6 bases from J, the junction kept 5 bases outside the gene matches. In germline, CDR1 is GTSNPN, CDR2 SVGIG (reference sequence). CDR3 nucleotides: TGTGCCCGAGGACAGGGCGCCGGGGAGCTGTTTTTT. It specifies CARGQGAGELFF.

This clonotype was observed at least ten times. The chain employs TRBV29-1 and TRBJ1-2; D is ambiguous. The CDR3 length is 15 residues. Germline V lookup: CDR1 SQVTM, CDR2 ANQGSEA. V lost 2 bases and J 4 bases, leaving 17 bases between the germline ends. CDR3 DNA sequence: TGCAGCGTTGAACTGGGCAGACCCCCAGCCTATGGCTACACCTTC. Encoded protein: CSVELGRPPAYGYTF.

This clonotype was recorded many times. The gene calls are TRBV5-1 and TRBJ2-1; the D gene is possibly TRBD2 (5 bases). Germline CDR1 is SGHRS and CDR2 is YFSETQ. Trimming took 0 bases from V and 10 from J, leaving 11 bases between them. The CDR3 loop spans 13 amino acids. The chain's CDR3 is CASSLDGRREQFF. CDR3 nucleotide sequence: TGCGCCAGCAGCTTGGACGGACGGAGGGAGCAGTTCTTC.

The CDR3 loop is CASRNRDGSYEQYF. As DNA, the CDR3 is TGTGCCAGCAGGAACCGGGACGGCTCCTACGAGCAGTACTTC. J is TRBJ2-7 and V is TRBV2, with D tentatively TRBD1 or TRBD2 (5 bases each). The germline V gene encodes CDR1 SNHLY and CDR2 FYNNEI. The V end lost 6 bases, the J end lost 0 bases, and 12 bases lay between the germline ends. This CDR3 has 14 residues.

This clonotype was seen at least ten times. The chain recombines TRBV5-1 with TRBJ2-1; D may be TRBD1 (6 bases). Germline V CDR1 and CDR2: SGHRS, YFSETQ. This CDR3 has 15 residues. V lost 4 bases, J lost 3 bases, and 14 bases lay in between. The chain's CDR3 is CASSLGQLIYNEQFF. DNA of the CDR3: TGCGCCAGCAGCCTAGGACAGCTGATCTACAATGAGCAGTTCTTC.

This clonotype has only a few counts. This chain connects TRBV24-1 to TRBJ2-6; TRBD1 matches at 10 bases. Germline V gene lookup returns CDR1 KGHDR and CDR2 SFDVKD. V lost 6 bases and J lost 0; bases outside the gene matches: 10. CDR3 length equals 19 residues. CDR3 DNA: TGTGCCACCAGTCAAGATCGGGACAGGGGAAACTCTGGGGCCAACGTCCTGACTTTC. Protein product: CATSQDRDRGNSGANVLTF.

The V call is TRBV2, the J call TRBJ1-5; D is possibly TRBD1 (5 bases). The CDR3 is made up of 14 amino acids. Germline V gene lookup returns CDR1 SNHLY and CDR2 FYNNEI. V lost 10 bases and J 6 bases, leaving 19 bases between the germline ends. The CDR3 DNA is TGTGCCACTCGGGGGACGGCCCCTGGTCAGCCCCAGCATTTT. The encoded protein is CATRGTAPGQPQHF.

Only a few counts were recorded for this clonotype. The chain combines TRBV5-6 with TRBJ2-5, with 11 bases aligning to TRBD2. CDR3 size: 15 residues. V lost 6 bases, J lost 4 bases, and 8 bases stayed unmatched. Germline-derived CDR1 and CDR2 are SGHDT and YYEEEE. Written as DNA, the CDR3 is TGTGCCAGCAACCTAGCGGGGGGTAACGCAGAGACCCAGTACTTC. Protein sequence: CASNLAGGNAETQYF.

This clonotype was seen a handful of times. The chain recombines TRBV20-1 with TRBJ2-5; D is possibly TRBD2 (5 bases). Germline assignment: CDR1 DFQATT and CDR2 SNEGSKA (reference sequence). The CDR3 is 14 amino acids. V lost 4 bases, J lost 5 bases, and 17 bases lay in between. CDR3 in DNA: TGCAGTGCTAATCGGCCGGGGTATGGTGAGACCCAGTACTTC. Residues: CSANRPGYGETQYF.

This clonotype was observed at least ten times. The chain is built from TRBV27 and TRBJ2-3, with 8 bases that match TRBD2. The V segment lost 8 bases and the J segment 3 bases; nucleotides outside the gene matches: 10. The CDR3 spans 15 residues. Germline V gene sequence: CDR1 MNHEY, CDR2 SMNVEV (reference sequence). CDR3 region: CASGRLRGDTDTQYF. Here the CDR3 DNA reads TGTGCCAGCGGCCGCCTGCGGGGGGATACAGATACGCAGTATTTT.

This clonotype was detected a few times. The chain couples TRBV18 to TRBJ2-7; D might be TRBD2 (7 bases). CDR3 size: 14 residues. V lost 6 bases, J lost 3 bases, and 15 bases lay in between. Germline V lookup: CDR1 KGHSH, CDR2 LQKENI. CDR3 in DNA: TGTGCCAGCTCGCTGGGGGGGGCAAACTACGAGCAGTACTTC. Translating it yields CASSLGGANYEQYF.

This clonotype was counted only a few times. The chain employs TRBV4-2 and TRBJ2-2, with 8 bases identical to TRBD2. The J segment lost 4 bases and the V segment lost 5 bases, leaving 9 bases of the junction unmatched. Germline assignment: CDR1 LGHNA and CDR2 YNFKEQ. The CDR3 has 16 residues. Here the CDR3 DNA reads TGTGCCAGCAGCGAATGGCCAGGGACTAGCACCGGGGAGCTGTTTTTT. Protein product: CASSEWPGTSTGELFF.

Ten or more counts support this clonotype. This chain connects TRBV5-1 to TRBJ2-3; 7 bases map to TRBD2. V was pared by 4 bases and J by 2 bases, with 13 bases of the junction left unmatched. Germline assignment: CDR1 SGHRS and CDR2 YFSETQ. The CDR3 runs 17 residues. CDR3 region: CASSPFLPAGYTDTQYF. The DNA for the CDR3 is TGCGCCAGCAGCCCCTTCCTTCCAGCGGGGTACACAGATACGCAGTATTTT. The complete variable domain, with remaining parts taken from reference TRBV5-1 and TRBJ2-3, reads KAGVTQTPRYLIKTRGQQVTLSCSPISGHRSVSWYQQTPGQGLQFLFEYFSETQRNKGNFPGRFSGRQFSNSRSEMNVSTLELGDSALYLCASSPFLPAGYTDTQYFGPGTRLTVL.

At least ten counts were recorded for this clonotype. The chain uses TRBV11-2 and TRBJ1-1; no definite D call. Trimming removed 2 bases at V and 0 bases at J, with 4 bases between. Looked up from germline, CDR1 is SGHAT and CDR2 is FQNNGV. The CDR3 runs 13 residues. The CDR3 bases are TGTGCCAGCAGCTTACAGATGAACACTGAAGCTTTCTTT. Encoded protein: CASSLQMNTEAFF.

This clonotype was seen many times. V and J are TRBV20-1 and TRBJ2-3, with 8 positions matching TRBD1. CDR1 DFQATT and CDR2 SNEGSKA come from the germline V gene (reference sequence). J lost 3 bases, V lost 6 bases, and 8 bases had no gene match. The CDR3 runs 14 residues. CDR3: CSADYRGRTDTQYF. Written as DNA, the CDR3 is TGCAGTGCGGACTACAGGGGGAGGACAGATACGCAGTATTTT.

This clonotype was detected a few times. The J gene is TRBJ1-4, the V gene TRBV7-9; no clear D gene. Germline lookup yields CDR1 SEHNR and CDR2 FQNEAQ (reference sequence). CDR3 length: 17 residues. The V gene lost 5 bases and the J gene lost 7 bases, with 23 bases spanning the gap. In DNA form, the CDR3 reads TGTGCCAGCAGCGCCTCCGACGGAGGTGTTCAAAGTGAAAAACTGTTTTTT. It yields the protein CASSASDGGVQSEKLFF.

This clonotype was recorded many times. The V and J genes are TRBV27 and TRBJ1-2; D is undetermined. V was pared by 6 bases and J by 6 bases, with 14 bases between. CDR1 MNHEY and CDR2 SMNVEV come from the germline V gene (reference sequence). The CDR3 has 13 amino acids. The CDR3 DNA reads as TGTGCCAGCAGCCTCCGCCCGAAAAATGGCTACACCTTC. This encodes CASSLRPKNGYTF.

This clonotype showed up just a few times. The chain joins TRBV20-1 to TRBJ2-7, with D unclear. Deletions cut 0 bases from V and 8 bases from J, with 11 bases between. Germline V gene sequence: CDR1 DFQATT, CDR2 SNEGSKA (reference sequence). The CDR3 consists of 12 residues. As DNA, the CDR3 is TGCAGTGCTAGAGACCTGAATCTAAAGCAGTACTTC. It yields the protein CSARDLNLKQYF.

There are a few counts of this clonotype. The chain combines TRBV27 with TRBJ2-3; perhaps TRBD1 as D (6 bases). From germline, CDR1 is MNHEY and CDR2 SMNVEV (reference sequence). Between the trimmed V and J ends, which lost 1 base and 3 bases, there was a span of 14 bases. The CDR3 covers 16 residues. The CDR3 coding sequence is TGTGCCAGCAGTTTATTGGGGACAACCTTTACAGATACGCAGTATTTT. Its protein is CASSLLGTTFTDTQYF.

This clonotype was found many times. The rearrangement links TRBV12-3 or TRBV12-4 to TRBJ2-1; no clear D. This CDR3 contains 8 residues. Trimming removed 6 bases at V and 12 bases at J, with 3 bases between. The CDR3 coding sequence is TGTGCCAGCAGCTCGCAGTTCTTC. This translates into CASSSQFF.

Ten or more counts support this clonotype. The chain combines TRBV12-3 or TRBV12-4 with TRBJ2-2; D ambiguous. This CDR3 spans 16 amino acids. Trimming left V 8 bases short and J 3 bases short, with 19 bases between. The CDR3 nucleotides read TGTGCCAGCGGTGAGCGCGACTTGGGTGACACCGGGGAGCTGTTTTTT. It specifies CASGERDLGDTGELFF.

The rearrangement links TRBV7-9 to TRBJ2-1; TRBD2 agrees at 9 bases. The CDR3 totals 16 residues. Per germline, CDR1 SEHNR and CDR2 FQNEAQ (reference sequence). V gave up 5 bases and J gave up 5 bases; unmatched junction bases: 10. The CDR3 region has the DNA TGTGCCAGCAGCGGCGGCGGGGGGGCCTCGCACAATGAGCAGTTCTTC. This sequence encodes CASSGGGGASHNEQFF. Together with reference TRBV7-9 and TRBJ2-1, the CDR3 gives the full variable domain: DTGVSQNPRHKITKRGQNVTFRCDPISEHNRLYWYRQTLGQGPEFLTYFQNEAQLEKSRLLSDRFSAERPKGSFSTLEIQRTEQGDSAMYLCASSGGGGASHNEQFFGPGTRLTVL.

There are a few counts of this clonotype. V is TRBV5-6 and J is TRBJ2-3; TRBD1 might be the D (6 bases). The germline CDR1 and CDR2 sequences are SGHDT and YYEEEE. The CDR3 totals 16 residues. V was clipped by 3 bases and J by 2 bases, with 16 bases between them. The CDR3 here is CASSSGGQLLTDTQYF. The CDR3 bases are TGTGCCAGCAGCTCCGGAGGACAGCTCCTCACAGATACGCAGTATTTT.

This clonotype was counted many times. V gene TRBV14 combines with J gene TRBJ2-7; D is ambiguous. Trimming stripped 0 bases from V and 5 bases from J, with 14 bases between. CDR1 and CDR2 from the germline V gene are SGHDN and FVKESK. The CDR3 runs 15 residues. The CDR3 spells CASSQDHGSSHEQYF. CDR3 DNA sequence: TGTGCCAGCAGCCAAGATCACGGGTCGAGCCACGAGCAGTACTTC.

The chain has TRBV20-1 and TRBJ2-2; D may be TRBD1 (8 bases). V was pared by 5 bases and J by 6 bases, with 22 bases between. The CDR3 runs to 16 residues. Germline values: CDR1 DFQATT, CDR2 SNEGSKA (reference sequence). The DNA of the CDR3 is TGCAGTGCTGCGGGAGACCCGGCCAGGGGGCCCGGGGAGCTGTTTTTT. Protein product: CSAAGDPARGPGELFF.

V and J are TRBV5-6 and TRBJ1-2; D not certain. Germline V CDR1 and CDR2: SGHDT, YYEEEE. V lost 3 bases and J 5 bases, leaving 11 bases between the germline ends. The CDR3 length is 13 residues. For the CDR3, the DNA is TGTGCCAGCAGCTCCGCCGAGGATTATGGCTACACCTTC. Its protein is CASSSAEDYGYTF.

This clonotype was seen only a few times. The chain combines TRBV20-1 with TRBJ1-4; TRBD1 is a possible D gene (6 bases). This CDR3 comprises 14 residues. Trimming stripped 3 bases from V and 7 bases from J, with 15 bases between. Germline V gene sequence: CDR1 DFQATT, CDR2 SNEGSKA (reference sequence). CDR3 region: CSARGHLGTEKLFF. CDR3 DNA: TGCAGTGCTAGGGGACACCTGGGGACTGAAAAACTGTTTTTT.

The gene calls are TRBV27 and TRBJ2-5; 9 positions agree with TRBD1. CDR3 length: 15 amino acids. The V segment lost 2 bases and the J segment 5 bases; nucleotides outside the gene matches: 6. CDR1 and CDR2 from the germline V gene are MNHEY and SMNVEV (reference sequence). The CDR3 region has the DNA TGTGCCAGCAGTTTAGTGACAGGGGGTGGGGAGACCCAGTACTTC. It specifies CASSLVTGGGETQYF.

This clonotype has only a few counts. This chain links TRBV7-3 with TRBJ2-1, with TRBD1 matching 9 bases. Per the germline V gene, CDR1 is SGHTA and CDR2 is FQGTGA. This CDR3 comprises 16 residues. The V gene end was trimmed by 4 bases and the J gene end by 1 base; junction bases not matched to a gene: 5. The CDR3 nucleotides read TGTGCCAGCAGCTCAGGGACAGGGTTATCCTACAATGAGCAGTTCTTC. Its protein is CASSSGTGLSYNEQFF.

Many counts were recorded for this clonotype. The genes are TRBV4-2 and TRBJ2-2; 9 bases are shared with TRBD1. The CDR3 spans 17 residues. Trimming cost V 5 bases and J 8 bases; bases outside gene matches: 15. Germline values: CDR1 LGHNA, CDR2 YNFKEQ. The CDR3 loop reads CASSNMGQGSFTGELFF. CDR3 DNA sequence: TGTGCCAGCAGCAACATGGGACAGGGTTCCTTTACAGGGGAGCTGTTTTTT.

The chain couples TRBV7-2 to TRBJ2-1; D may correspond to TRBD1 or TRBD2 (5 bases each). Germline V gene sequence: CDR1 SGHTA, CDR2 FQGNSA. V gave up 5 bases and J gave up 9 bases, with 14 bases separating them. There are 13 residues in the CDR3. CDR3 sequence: CASSPRGATEQFF. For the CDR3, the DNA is TGTGCCAGCAGCCCCAGAGGGGCCACTGAGCAGTTCTTC.